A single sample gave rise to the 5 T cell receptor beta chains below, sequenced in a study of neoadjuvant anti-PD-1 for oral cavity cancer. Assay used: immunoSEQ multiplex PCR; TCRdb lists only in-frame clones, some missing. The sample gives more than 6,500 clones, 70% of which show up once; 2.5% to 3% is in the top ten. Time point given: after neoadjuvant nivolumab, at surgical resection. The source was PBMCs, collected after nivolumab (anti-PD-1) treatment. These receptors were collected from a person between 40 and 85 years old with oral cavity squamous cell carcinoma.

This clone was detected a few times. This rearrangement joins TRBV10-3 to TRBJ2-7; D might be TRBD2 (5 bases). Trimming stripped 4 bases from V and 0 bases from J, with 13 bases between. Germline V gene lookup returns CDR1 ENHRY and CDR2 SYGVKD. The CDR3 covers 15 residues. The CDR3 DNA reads TGTGCCATCAGTGCCGCGGACTGGAGCTCCTACGAGCAGTACTTC. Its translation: CAISAADWSSYEQYF.

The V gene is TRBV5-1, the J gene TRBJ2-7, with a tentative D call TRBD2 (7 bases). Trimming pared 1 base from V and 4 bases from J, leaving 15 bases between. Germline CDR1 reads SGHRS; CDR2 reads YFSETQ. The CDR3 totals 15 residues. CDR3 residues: CASSLYGGPPYEQYF. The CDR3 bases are TGCGCCAGCAGCTTGTACGGGGGGCCCCCGTACGAGCAGTACTTC.

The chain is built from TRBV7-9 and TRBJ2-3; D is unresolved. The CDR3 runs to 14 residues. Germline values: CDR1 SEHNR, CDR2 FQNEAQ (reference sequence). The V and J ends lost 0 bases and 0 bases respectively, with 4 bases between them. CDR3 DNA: TGTGCCAGCAGCTTAGCGGATAGCACAGATACGCAGTATTTT. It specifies CASSLADSTDTQYF.

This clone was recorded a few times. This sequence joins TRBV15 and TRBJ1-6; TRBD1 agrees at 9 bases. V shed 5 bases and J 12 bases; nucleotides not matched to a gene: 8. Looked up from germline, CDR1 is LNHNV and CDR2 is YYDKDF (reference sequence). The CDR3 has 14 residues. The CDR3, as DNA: TGTGCCACCAGCTACGACAGGGGGATTCGACCCCTCCACTTT. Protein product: CATSYDRGIRPLHF.

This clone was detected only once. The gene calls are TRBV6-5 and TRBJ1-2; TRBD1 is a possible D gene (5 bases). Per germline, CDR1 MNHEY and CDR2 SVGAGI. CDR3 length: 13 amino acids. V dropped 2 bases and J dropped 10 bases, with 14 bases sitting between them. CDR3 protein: CASSYGRGVVYTF. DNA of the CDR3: TGTGCCAGCAGTTACGGACGAGGGGTTGTCTACACCTTC.